These 26 T cell receptor beta chains were sequenced from one sample in a study of human T cells and chemical hapten exposure. As for time point: pre-sensitization, week 0. The treatment was: therapeutic diphenylcyclopropenone sensitization with weekly scalp DPC. TCRdb itself ran the RACE reads through MiXCR, one entry per CDR3 protein. The sample carries about 60,000 distinct CDR3 sequences, 11% recorded once. Sequences were derived from whole blood, sampled in connection with sensitization to the hapten diphenylcyclopropenone (DPC). The receptors here all came from a middle-aged woman with alopecia areata. Some clones in this sample may be carry-over from other donors' samples.

The sample holds many counts of this clonotype. CDR3 nucleotide sequence: TGTGCCAGCAGGACCGAATATCAGAGAGATGAGCAGTTCTTC. Amino acid sequence: CASRTEYQRDEQFF. The rearrangement joins TRBV6-2 or TRBV6-3 to TRBJ2-1; D unclear. This CDR3 contains 14 residues. V lost 6 bases, J lost 8 bases, and 17 bases lay in between. The V gene's germline CDR1 is MNHEY and CDR2 SVGEGT.

V is TRBV6-5 and J is TRBJ2-7; 8 nucleotides match TRBD2. V lost 6 bases, J lost 6 bases, and 4 bases stayed unmatched. Per germline, CDR1 MNHEY and CDR2 SVGAGI. This CDR3 spans 12 amino acids. The CDR3 loop reads CASRREAGEQYF. CDR3 coding DNA: TGTGCCAGCAGGCGGGAGGCCGGCGAGCAGTACTTC.

This clonotype was counted ten times or more. The chain couples TRBV12-3 or TRBV12-4 to TRBJ2-1; TRBD2 is a possible D gene (5 bases). V was clipped by 8 bases and J by 8 bases, with 10 bases between them. This CDR3 has 11 residues. The CDR3 sequence is CASLERDEQFF. CDR3 bases: TGTGCCAGCCTAGAGAGGGATGAGCAGTTCTTC.

V is TRBV7-2 and J is TRBJ2-6; no clear D. The CDR3 is made up of 14 amino acids. CDR1 SGHTA and CDR2 FQGNSA come from the germline V gene. V was cut by 1 base and J by 2 bases, with 3 bases left in between. CDR3 sequence (DNA): TGTGCCAGCAGCTTAGACCCTGGGGCCAACGTCCTGACTTTC. Protein: CASSLDPGANVLTF.

The chain is built from TRBV11-2 and TRBJ1-4; D is undetermined. The CDR3 consists of 15 residues. CDR1 is SGHAT and CDR2 is FQNNGV in the germline V gene. V shed 2 bases and J shed 12 bases, with 19 bases lying between them. The CDR3 loop reads CASSLTSAGKGELFF. Here the CDR3 DNA reads TGTGCCAGCAGCTTAACCAGCGCCGGGAAGGGCGAACTGTTTTTT.

The rearrangement joins TRBV25-1 to TRBJ2-3; the D gene is possibly TRBD2 (5 bases). From germline, CDR1 is MGHDK and CDR2 SYGVNS. V gave up 8 bases and J gave up 1 base, with 13 bases separating them. There are 14 residues in the CDR3. The DNA of the CDR3 is TGTGCCAGCGCCCGGGATCGGCGCACAGATACGCAGTATTTT. Translated: CASARDRRTDTQYF.

This clonotype has at least ten counts. This sequence joins TRBV6-5 and TRBJ2-3, with 7 bases identical to TRBD1. Germline-derived CDR1 and CDR2 are MNHEY and SVGAGI. The CDR3 runs 12 residues. After removal of 6 bases from V and 10 bases from J, the junction contained 7 bases not matched to a gene. In nucleotides, the CDR3 is TGTGCCAGCAGCTTGACAGGGAATCCGCAGTATTTT. Protein product: CASSLTGNPQYF.

The rearrangement links TRBV6-2 or TRBV6-3 to TRBJ2-7; the D is unclear. Germline V gives CDR1 MNHEY, CDR2 SVGEGT. V lost 3 bases, J lost 0 bases, and 9 bases lay in between. The CDR3 consists of 14 residues. The CDR3 DNA sequence: TGTGCCAGCAGTTATGGCAGTGCCTCCTACGAGCAGTACTTC. Translated, it gives CASSYGSASYEQYF.

This clonotype has ten or more counts. The V gene is TRBV9, the J gene TRBJ2-2; D uncertain. V lost 0 bases to trimming and J lost 1 base, with 7 bases between them. The germline CDR1 and CDR2 sequences are SGDLS and YYNGEE. This CDR3 comprises 15 residues. CDR3 DNA: TGTGCCAGCAGCGTAGGTGGCCGGAACACCGGGGAGCTGTTTTTT. This sequence encodes CASSVGGRNTGELFF.

This clonotype was seen repeatedly, ten times or more. J is TRBJ1-2 and V is TRBV28, with D unclear. The CDR3 has 11 amino acids. The germline V and J ends were trimmed by 6 bases and 2 bases, with 4 bases remaining between them. Germline V gene data show CDR1 as MDHEN and CDR2 as SYDVKM. CDR3 sequence reads: CASSTNYGYTF. The CDR3 DNA follows: TGTGCCAGCAGCACAAACTATGGCTACACCTTC.

Remarks on this clonotype: This may come from a read error, since a much larger clone is one base off. V is TRBV12-3 or TRBV12-4 and J is TRBJ1-1; D is unclear. Trimming pared 6 bases from V and 11 bases from J, leaving 19 bases between. The CDR3 consists of 13 residues. The CDR3 DNA sequence: TGTGCCAGCAGCAAACCCACAAGTCTGTGGGCTTTCTTT. This sequence encodes CASSKPTSLWAFF.

Written as DNA, the CDR3 is TGTGCCAGCAGCTCTAGCCCCGGGCTCGAGGCGAGTGAGCAGTTCTTC. Its protein is CASSSSPGLEASEQFF. The chain uses TRBV7-3 and TRBJ2-1, with TRBD2 as a possible D gene (5 bases). V was trimmed by 4 bases and J by 9 bases, leaving 22 bases between them. CDR1 and CDR2 (germline): SGHTA, FQGTGA. This CDR3 comprises 16 residues.

The CDR3 DNA follows: TGCAGTGCTAGACAGGGGGCTGGTAATGAGCAGTTCTTC. It yields the protein CSARQGAGNEQFF. The chain couples TRBV20-1 to TRBJ2-1; 8 bases align to TRBD1. The CDR3 is made up of 13 amino acids. The J segment lost 7 bases and the V segment lost 2 bases, leaving 4 bases of the junction unmatched. Germline CDR1 reads DFQATT; CDR2 reads SNEGSKA (reference sequence).

This clonotype was seen a handful of times. The gene calls are TRBV7-9 and TRBJ1-5; D gene uncertain. V lost 5 bases, J lost 1 base, and 6 bases lay in between. Germline-derived CDR1 and CDR2 are SEHNR and FQNEAQ (reference sequence). CDR3 size: 13 residues. The CDR3 DNA is TGTGCCAGCAGCCCGGAGAGCAATCAGCCCCAGCATTTT. Protein product: CASSPESNQPQHF.

This clonotype was seen ten or more times. The chain links TRBV7-2 to TRBJ1-2; the D is unclear. Germline loops: CDR1 SGHTA, CDR2 FQGNSA. The CDR3 extends over 16 amino acids. Trimming left V 0 bases short and J 2 bases short, with 13 bases between. The CDR3 sequence is CASSLADDGLNYGYTF. The CDR3 region has the DNA TGTGCCAGCAGCTTAGCGGACGACGGACTAAACTATGGCTACACCTTC.

This clonotype was seen at least ten times. This sequence joins TRBV19 and TRBJ1-1; tentatively, D is TRBD1 (5 bases). Germline V gene sequence: CDR1 LNHDA, CDR2 SQIVND (reference sequence). V lost 5 bases and J 3 bases, leaving 16 bases between the germline ends. The length of the CDR3 is 15 residues. The DNA of the CDR3 is TGTGCCAGTAGTTACCCATTCAGGGCAGACACTGAAGCTTTCTTT. Its translation: CASSYPFRADTEAFF.

This clonotype occurred many times. The V gene is TRBV28, the J gene TRBJ2-7; 8 bases line up with TRBD1. This CDR3 region has 19 residues. Germline lookup yields CDR1 MDHEN and CDR2 SYDVKM. V trimming: 7 bases; J trimming: 0 bases; junction bases outside the gene matches: 20. CDR3 amino acids: CASIPRRTGKSGSSYEQYF. Here the CDR3 DNA reads TGTGCCAGCATCCCTCGCCGGACAGGGAAGAGCGGAAGCTCCTACGAGCAGTACTTC.

Ten or more counts support this clonotype. The V gene is TRBV3-1, the J gene TRBJ2-1; D is possibly TRBD1 (6 bases). Germline V gives CDR1 LGHDT, CDR2 YNNKEL (reference sequence). This CDR3 has 15 residues. V lost 2 bases and J lost 2, with 10 bases in between. CDR3 loop: CASSQQTGAYNEQFF. CDR3 nucleotides: TGTGCCAGCAGCCAACAGACAGGAGCCTACAATGAGCAGTTCTTC.

This clonotype was recorded at least ten times. The chain couples TRBV30 to TRBJ2-1, with D possibly being TRBD1 (6 bases). The CDR3 covers 13 residues. Germline loops: CDR1 GTSNPN, CDR2 SVGIG (reference sequence). V was trimmed by 4 bases and J by 4 bases, leaving 11 bases between them. CDR3 in amino acids: CAWTSGAYNEQFF. The DNA for the CDR3 is TGTGCCTGGACCTCAGGGGCATACAATGAGCAGTTCTTC.

This clonotype was picked up a small number of times. The V and J genes are TRBV6-6 and TRBJ2-7; D is unclear. The germline gives CDR1 MNHNY, CDR2 SVGAGI (reference sequence). This CDR3 spans 14 amino acids. Trimming left V 2 bases short and J 2 bases short, with 10 bases between. Here the CDR3 DNA reads TGTGCCAGCAGTTACGGCTCCAACACCTACGAGCAGTACTTC. Encoded protein: CASSYGSNTYEQYF.

This chain connects TRBV29-1 to TRBJ2-2; 12 bases fit TRBD1. The J segment lost 7 bases and the V segment lost 0 bases, leaving 9 bases of the junction unmatched. Germline assignment: CDR1 SQVTM and CDR2 ANQGSEA. This CDR3 has 17 amino acids. The CDR3 sequence: CSVEEGPGQGAIGELFF. CDR3 in DNA: TGCAGCGTTGAAGAGGGCCCGGGACAGGGGGCTATCGGGGAGCTGTTTTTT.

CDR3 DNA sequence: TGTGCCAGCAGCCGAGCACCCAACTCTGGGGCCAACGTCCTGACTTTC. Translation gives CASSRAPNSGANVLTF. This sequence joins TRBV3-1 and TRBJ2-6, with D uncertain. Germline assignment: CDR1 LGHDT and CDR2 YNNKEL (reference sequence). The V end was cut by 4 bases, the J end by 0 bases, with 10 bases between. The length of the CDR3 is 16 residues.

The chain carries TRBV6-2 or TRBV6-3 and TRBJ1-2; D is unresolved. The V and J ends lost 7 bases and 3 bases respectively, with 9 bases between them. Looked up from germline, CDR1 is MNHEY and CDR2 is SVGEGT. The CDR3 contains 12 residues. CDR3 coding DNA: TGTGCCAGCAACGGGTTGGACTATGGCTACACCTTC. Translation gives CASNGLDYGYTF.

The sample holds many counts of this clonotype. J is TRBJ2-7 and V is TRBV6-2 or TRBV6-3, with TRBD2 identical over 8 bases. Per germline, CDR1 MNHEY and CDR2 SVGEGT. The CDR3 totals 15 residues. The V segment lost 7 bases and the J segment 6 bases; nucleotides outside the gene matches: 14. The CDR3 nucleotides read TGTGCCAGCAAGCGCGGGGGGACTCCCCCCACCGAGCAGTACTTC. This gives the protein CASKRGGTPPTEQYF.

The V and J genes are TRBV6-5 and TRBJ2-4; D gene unclear. Trimming left V 6 bases short and J 9 bases short, with 18 bases between. Germline CDR1 MNHEY, CDR2 SVGAGI. The CDR3 runs 14 residues. The CDR3: CASSRFLGQTIQYF. The CDR3 DNA follows: TGTGCCAGCAGCCGTTTCCTAGGGCAAACCATTCAGTACTTC.

This clonotype was detected only a few times. The genes are TRBV29-1 and TRBJ2-7, with D possibly being TRBD1 or TRBD2 (5 bases each). CDR3 size: 11 residues. The V gene's germline CDR1 is SQVTM and CDR2 ANQGSEA. Trimming cost V 5 bases and J 2 bases, with 7 bases left between them. CDR3 amino acids: CSVRGPYEQYF. As DNA, the CDR3 is TGCAGCGTTCGGGGCCCCTACGAGCAGTACTTC.